This TCR beta chain is from a study of OX40 agonist ivuxolimab in advanced cancers. Study-wide results and caveats: With doses of 0.1-3.0 mg/kg, partial responders showed among the lowest clonal expansion. The expanded peripheral T cells' antigen specificity was not determined.

With respect to this clone: Its antigen is unknown.

Losses at the gene ends were 6 bases for V and 5 bases for J; bases not matched to a gene: 4. Germline V gene data show CDR1 as WSHSY and CDR2 as SAAADI. There are 14 residues in the CDR3. Libraries were prepared by immunoSEQ multiplex PCR; TCRdb keeps only in-frame clonotypes and omits some of them. Among some 100,000 clones listed, around nine tenths were seen once. The source material was CD4+ or CD8+ T cells sorted from blood, sampled in a trial of the OX40 agonist ivuxolimab. V and J are TRBV10-2 and TRBJ1-4; 9 bases align to TRBD1. The origin of this receptor is an adult with an advanced solid tumor such as melanoma, head and neck, liver or kidney cancer. CDR3 nucleotide sequence: TGCGCCAGCAGGGCCGGGACAGGGAATGAAAAACTGTTTTTT. Residues: CASRAGTGNEKLFF.